The entry below describes one T cell receptor (beta chain). Its antigen is unidentified. Using immunoSEQ multiplex PCR, the repertoire was profiled, and TCRdb retains in-frame clones only, with some absent. The sample consists of roughly 270,000 clones, 94% of them appearing once. The data belong to a study of T cell responses to AZD1222 COVID-19 vaccine. Points from the study as a whole: The study sampled repertoires only after the peak T cell response. Increases in Spike-specific TCR breadth and depth were seen after two AZD1222 doses. Mostly white British, mostly female donors; authors suggested clonal diversity may be underestimated.

Trimming took 7 bases from V and 6 from J, leaving 21 bases between them. This CDR3 spans 15 amino acids. Germline V gene data show CDR1 as MDHEN and CDR2 as SYDVKM. V usage is TRBV28 and J usage is TRBJ1-1; tentative D call: TRBD1 (6 bases). The sequenced sample was peripheral blood, obtained 28 days after the second AZD1222 dose. This TCR derives from an adult who received the AZD1222 COVID-19 vaccine. For the CDR3, the DNA is TGTGCCAGCAACCCGTGGGGGAGGGGGATGCCTGAAGCTTTCTTT. It is translated as CASNPWGRGMPEAFF.